A single sample is the source of the 9 T cell receptor beta chains below, sequenced in a study of cytomegalovirus exposure and HLA in healthy donors. The protocol was immunoSEQ multiplex PCR, while the TCRdb copy is restricted to in-frame clones and leaves out a portion. This table has around 150,000 clones, 70% to 90% appearing once. The source material was PBMCs. The receptors here all came from a man younger than 45 in good health and CMV-seropositive.

This clone was observed once. The chain links TRBV11-2 to TRBJ2-5; possible D gene TRBD1, 6 bases. The CDR3 has 12 amino acids. The V gene's germline CDR1 is SGHAT and CDR2 FQNNGV. Trimming left V 6 bases short and J 7 bases short, with 12 bases between. The CDR3 coding sequence is TGTGCCAGCAGACAGGACAGCCCGACCCAGTACTTC. Translated, it gives CASRQDSPTQYF.

This clone has just one count. The CDR3 is CASSLRQGRYEQYF. The DNA for the CDR3 is TGTGCCAGCAGCCTTAGACAGGGCAGGTACGAGCAGTACTTC. The chain employs TRBV7-9 and TRBJ2-7; 7 nucleotides match TRBD1. From germline, CDR1 is SEHNR and CDR2 FQNEAQ (reference sequence). Trimming cost V 5 bases and J 4 bases; bases outside gene matches: 8. This CDR3 is built from 14 residues.

The CDR3 region is CASSPPSTVRFF. In nucleotides, the CDR3 is TGTGCCAGCAGCCCCCCCTCCACAGTCCGGTTCTTC. The genes are TRBV27 and TRBJ2-1; D not resolved. In germline, CDR1 is MNHEY, CDR2 SMNVEV (reference sequence). The V end lost 6 bases, the J end lost 15 bases, and 18 bases lay between the germline ends. The CDR3 totals 12 residues.

This chain connects TRBV7-9 to TRBJ2-7; D gene uncertain. This CDR3 is built from 12 residues. Trimming took off 6 bases at V and 2 bases at J, with 8 bases between the two ends. The V gene's germline CDR1 is SEHNR and CDR2 FQNEAQ (reference sequence). The CDR3: CASSVSTYEQYF. The CDR3 coding sequence is TGTGCCAGCAGTGTCAGTACCTACGAGCAGTACTTC.

The V and J genes are TRBV29-1 and TRBJ2-4; D possibly corresponds to TRBD2 (6 bases). Trimming left V 3 bases short and J 9 bases short, with 18 bases between. In germline, CDR1 is SQVTM, CDR2 ANQGSEA. The CDR3 has 14 residues. The CDR3 region is CSVEPPELAGIQYF. The CDR3 DNA is TGCAGCGTTGAGCCCCCGGAACTAGCAGGCATTCAGTACTTC. The entire variable domain, with the rest obtained from reference TRBV29-1 and TRBJ2-4, is as follows: SAVISQKPSRDICQRGTSLTIQCQVDSQVTMMFWYRQQPGQSLTLIATANQGSEATYESGFVIDKFPISRPNLTFSTLTVSNMSPEDSSIYLCSVEPPELAGIQYFGAGTRLSVL.

This clone was seen only once. The chain has TRBV9 and TRBJ2-5; possibly TRBD2 for D (5 bases). Germline V gene sequence: CDR1 SGDLS, CDR2 YYNGEE. V lost 0 bases and J 4 bases, leaving 13 bases between the germline ends. The length of the CDR3 is 15 residues. The CDR3 spells CASSVEAKRRETQYF. CDR3 DNA: TGTGCCAGCAGCGTAGAGGCCAAGCGGCGAGAGACCCAGTACTTC.

V and J are TRBV13 and TRBJ2-2, with TRBD2 identical over 7 bases. J lost 7 bases, V lost 6 bases, and 5 bases had no gene match. Looked up from germline, CDR1 is PRHDT and CDR2 is FYEKMQ (reference sequence). The CDR3 sequence is 13 residues long. This chain's CDR3 is CASRERGRGELFF. The DNA of the CDR3 is TGTGCCAGCAGAGAGCGGGGCCGCGGGGAGCTGTTTTTT. Full variable domain (rest looked up from reference TRBV13 and TRBJ2-2): AAGVIQSPRHLIKEKRETATLKCYPIPRHDTVYWYQQGPGQDPQFLISFYEKMQSDKGSIPDRFSAQQFSDYHSELNMSSLELGDSALYFCASRERGRGELFFGEGSRLTVL.

The V gene is TRBV6-5, the J gene TRBJ1-1; TRBD1 agrees at 8 bases. Germline V gene lookup returns CDR1 MNHEY and CDR2 SVGAGI. The CDR3 has 15 amino acids. Trimming took 2 bases from V and 10 from J; bases not matched to a gene: 12. In DNA form, the CDR3 reads TGTGCCAGCAGTTACAGGACAGGGCTTAGGTTAGGAGCTTTCTTT. It encodes CASSYRTGLRLGAFF.

This sequence joins TRBV15 and TRBJ1-1; maybe TRBD1 (5 bases). CDR1 and CDR2 (germline): LNHNV, YYDKDF (reference sequence). V lost 1 base, J lost 4 bases, and 7 bases lay in between. This CDR3 region has 13 residues. CDR3 coding DNA: TGTGCCACCAGCAGAGGACAGACCACTGAAGCTTTCTTT. Translation: CATSRGQTTEAFF.